This passage covers 4 T cell receptor beta chains from one sample sequenced in a study of control samples from healthy donors and cancer patients. Sequencing was performed with immunoSEQ multiplex PCR; in TCRdb, only in-frame clones are kept and a portion is missing. The sample holds 110,000 to 150,000 clones, around 94% seen once. The sequenced material came from PBMCs. These receptors all come from a man between 60 and 70 years old with colorectal cancer.

The chain is built from TRBV12-3 or TRBV12-4 and TRBJ2-7, with a possible D match to TRBD1 (6 bases). The CDR3 loop spans 13 amino acids. V lost 7 bases to trimming and J lost 1 base, with 11 bases between them. This CDR3 reads CASIQTGSYEQYF. For the CDR3, the DNA is TGTGCCAGCATTCAAACAGGGTCCTACGAGCAGTACTTC.

This chain links TRBV5-1 with TRBJ1-1; D possibly corresponds to TRBD1 (5 bases). Trimming removed 7 bases at V and 4 bases at J, with 26 bases between. Germline V CDR1 and CDR2: SGHRS, YFSETQ. This CDR3 is 17 amino acids long. The DNA for the CDR3 is TGCGCCAGCTATCCTTCAACGGGGGATACGAGAGGCACTGAAGCTTTCTTT. It codes for CASYPSTGDTRGTEAFF.

A word on this clone: Other DNA sequences in this specimen translate into the identical CDR3. J is TRBJ1-2 and V is TRBV30; D remains unclear. Germline CDR1 and CDR2: GTSNPN and SVGIG (reference sequence). Trimming stripped 2 bases from V and 2 bases from J, with 3 bases between. The CDR3 has 11 amino acids. CDR3 DNA sequence: TGTGCCTGGAGTCGCAACTATGGCTACACCTTC. This encodes CAWSRNYGYTF.

V is TRBV5-1 and J is TRBJ1-2; possibly TRBD1 for D (5 bases). The germline V and J ends were trimmed by 0 bases and 4 bases, with 7 bases remaining between them. Germline V gene data show CDR1 as SGHRS and CDR2 as YFSETQ. The CDR3 has 13 amino acids. In DNA form, the CDR3 reads TGCGCCAGCAGCTTGGACAGGCTCTATGGCTACACCTTC. This sequence encodes CASSLDRLYGYTF.